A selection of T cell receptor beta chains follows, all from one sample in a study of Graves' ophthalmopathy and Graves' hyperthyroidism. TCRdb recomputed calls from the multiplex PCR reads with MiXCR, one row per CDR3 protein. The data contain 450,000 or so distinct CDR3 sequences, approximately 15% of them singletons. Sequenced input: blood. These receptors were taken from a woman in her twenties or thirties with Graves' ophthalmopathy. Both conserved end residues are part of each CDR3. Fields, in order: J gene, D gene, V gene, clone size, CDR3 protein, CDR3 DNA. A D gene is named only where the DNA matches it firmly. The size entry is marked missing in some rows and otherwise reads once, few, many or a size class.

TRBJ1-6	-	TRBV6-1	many	CASRLQLLDSYNSPLHF	TGTGCCAGCAGGCTACAGCTTCTCGACTCCTATAATTCACCCCTCCACTTT
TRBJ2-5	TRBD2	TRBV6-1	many	CASSELAGALPKETQYF	TGTGCCAGCAGTGAACTAGCGGGGGCACTCCCGAAAGAGACCCAGTACTTC
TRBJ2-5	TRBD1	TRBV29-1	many	CSVEDSGDRGKTQYF	TGCAGCGTTGAAGATTCAGGGGACAGGGGAAAGACCCAGTACTTC
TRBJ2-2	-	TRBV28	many	CASSLILGATGELFF	TGTGCCAGCAGTCTTATTCTGGGGGCCACCGGGGAGCTGTTTTTT
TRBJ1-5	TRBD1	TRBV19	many	CASSPGQGTNQPQHF	TGTGCCAGTAGTCCGGGACAGGGGACAAATCAGCCCCAGCATTTT
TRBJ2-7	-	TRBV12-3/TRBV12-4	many	CASSYGDSYEQYF	TGTGCCAGCAGTTATGGCGATTCCTACGAGCAGTACTTC
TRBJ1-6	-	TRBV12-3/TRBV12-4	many	CASTPRAGNSPLHF	TGTGCCAGCACCCCCAGGGCGGGTAATTCACCCCTCCACTTT
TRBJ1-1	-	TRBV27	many	CASSEGSEAFF	TGTGCCAGCAGTGAGGGTTCTGAAGCTTTCTTT
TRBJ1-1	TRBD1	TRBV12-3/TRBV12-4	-	CASNYGDRETEAFF	TGTGCCAGCAACTACGGGGACAGGGAGACTGAAGCTTTCTTT
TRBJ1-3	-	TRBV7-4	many	CASSMSPTGNTIYF	TGTGCCAGCAGCATGAGCCCGACTGGAAACACCATATATTTT
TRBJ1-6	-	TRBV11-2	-	CASRGVGASSYNSPLHF	TGTGCCAGCAGGGGAGTGGGAGCTAGCTCCTATAATTCACCCCTCCACTTT
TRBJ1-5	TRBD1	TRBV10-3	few	CAISDSRRQGSQPQHF	TGTGCCATCAGTGATAGTAGACGACAGGGAAGTCAGCCCCAGCATTTT
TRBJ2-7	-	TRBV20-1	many	CSAPGASGPSYEQYF	TGCAGTGCCCCGGGGGCTAGCGGTCCCTCCTACGAGCAGTACTTC
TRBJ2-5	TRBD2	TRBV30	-	CAWNRQGGETQYF	TGTGCCTGGAATCGCCAGGGAGGGGAGACCCAGTACTTC
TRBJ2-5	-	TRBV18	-	CASSPQDQGTQYF	TGTGCCAGCTCACCACAGGACCAAGGGACCCAGTACTTC
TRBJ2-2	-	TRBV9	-	CASSATTGGPSGELFF	TGTGCCAGCAGCGCCACCACCGGGGGACCTTCCGGGGAGCTGTTTTTT
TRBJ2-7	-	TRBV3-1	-	CASSQPSAGFSAEQYF	TGTGCCAGCAGCCAACCCTCCGCCGGGTTTTCTGCTGAGCAGTACTTC
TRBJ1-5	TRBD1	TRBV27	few	CASSPAGQGIQPQHF	TGTGCCAGCAGTCCCGCGGGACAGGGTATTCAGCCCCAGCATTTT
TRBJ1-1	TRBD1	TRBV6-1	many	CASTDRMNTEAFF	TGTGCCAGCACGGACAGGATGAACACTGAAGCTTTCTTT
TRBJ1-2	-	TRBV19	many	CASSIEAGSYGYTF	TGTGCCAGTAGTATAGAAGCAGGGAGCTATGGCTACACCTTC
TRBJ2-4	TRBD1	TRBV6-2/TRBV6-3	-	CASSYPPQTGGRGNIKYF	TGTGCCAGCAGCTACCCACCTCAGACAGGGGGCAGGGGAAACATTAAGTACTTC
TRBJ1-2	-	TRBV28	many	CASFQGLGNYGYTF	TGTGCCAGCTTTCAGGGGCTCGGGAACTATGGCTACACCTTC
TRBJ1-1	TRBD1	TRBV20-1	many	CSASPGGTTEAFF	TGCAGTGCTAGTCCAGGGGGCACCACTGAAGCTTTCTTT
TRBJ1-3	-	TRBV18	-	CASSPRELTISGNTIYF	TGTGCCAGCTCACCACGGGAGCTTACCATCTCTGGAAACACCATATATTTT
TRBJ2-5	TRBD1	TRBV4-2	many	CASSQGHTGGYQETQYF	TGTGCCAGCAGCCAAGGCCATACAGGGGGATACCAAGAGACCCAGTACTTC
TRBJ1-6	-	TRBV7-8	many	CASSFGRDIIRALHF	TGTGCCAGCAGCTTTGGCAGGGACATTATCCGGGCCCTCCACTTT
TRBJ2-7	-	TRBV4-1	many	CASSPWREDYEQYF	TGCGCCAGCAGCCCATGGAGGGAAGACTACGAGCAGTACTTC
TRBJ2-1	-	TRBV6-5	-	CASSFGGNEQFF	TGTGCCAGCAGTTTTGGAGGCAATGAGCAGTTCTTC
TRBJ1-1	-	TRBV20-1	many	CSANRVIEAFF	TGCAGTGCTAACAGGGTTATTGAAGCTTTCTTT
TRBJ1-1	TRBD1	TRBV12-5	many	CASGLFPRTGNTEAFF	TGTGCTAGTGGTTTGTTTCCCCGGACAGGGAACACTGAAGCTTTCTTT
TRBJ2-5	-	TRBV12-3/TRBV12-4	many	CASSAPLWETQYF	TGTGCCAGCAGTGCCCCCCTCTGGGAGACCCAGTACTTC
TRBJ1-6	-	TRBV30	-	CAWNRESPLHF	TGTGCCTGGAACAGGGAATCACCCCTTCACTTT
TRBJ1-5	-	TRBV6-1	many	CASSQTGTLNQPQRF	TGCGCCAGCAGTCAAACCGGGACACTCAATCAGCCCCAGCGTTTT
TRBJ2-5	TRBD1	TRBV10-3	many	CATTDRARGETQYF	TGTGCCACTACGGACAGGGCGAGGGGAGAGACCCAGTACTTC
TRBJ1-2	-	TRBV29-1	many	CSVAGADYGYTF	TGCAGCGTTGCGGGGGCCGACTATGGCTACACCTTC
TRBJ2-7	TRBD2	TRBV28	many	CASRQGLADLYEQYF	TGTGCCAGCAGGCAGGGACTAGCGGACCTCTACGAGCAGTACTTC
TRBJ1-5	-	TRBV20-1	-	CTTTAGDQPQHF	TGCACAACGACAGCGGGCGATCAGCCCCAGCATTTT
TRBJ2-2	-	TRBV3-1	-	CASSRYRDTGELFF	TGTGCCAGCAGCCGATACAGGGACACCGGGGAGCTGTTTTTT
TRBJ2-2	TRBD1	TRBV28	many	CASSGQGATGELFF	TGTGCCAGCAGTGGACAGGGGGCAACCGGGGAGCTGTTTTTT
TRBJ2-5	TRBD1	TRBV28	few	CASSSETGEGKETQYF	TGTGCCAGCAGTTCGGAAACAGGGGAAGGGAAAGAGACCCAGTACTTC
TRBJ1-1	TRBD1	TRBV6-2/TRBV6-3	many	CASRPGQGLNTEAFF	TGTGCCAGCAGGCCCGGACAGGGGTTGAACACTGAAGCTTTCTTT
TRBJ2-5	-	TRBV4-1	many	CASSPLPTSQETQYF	TGCGCCAGCAGCCCCCTACCTACCTCCCAAGAGACCCAGTACTTC
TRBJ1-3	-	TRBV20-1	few	CSALQSVSGNTIYF	TGCAGTGCCCTACAGTCGGTCTCTGGAAACACCATATATTTT
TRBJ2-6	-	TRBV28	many	CASSLRQYRRGANVLTF	TGTGCCAGCAGCCTTAGACAGTATCGACGCGGGGCCAACGTCCTGACTTTC
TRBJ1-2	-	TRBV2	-	CASSAGNGYTF	TGTGCCAGCTCAGCAGGGAACGGCTACACCTTC
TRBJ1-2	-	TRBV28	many	CASSPLGSAYTF	TGTGCCAGCAGCCCTCTAGGGTCCGCCTACACCTTC
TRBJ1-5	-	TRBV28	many	CASSTVVGRNNQPQHF	TGTGCCAGCAGTACGGTTGTGGGACGGAACAATCAGCCCCAGCATTTT
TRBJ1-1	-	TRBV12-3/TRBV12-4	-	CASSLGVAAEAFF	TGTGCCAGCAGTTTGGGGGTAGCGGCTGAAGCTTTCTTT
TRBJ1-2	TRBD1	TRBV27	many	CASQRTGGYGYTF	TGTGCCAGCCAAAGAACAGGGGGTTATGGCTACACCTTC
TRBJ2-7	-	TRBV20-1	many	CSAGRGSYEQYF	TGCAGTGCTGGTCGGGGCTCCTACGAGCAGTACTTC
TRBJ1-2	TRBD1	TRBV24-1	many	CATSRGQGNYGYTF	TGTGCCACCAGCCGGGGACAGGGTAACTATGGCTACACCTTC
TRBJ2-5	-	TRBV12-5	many	CASGFGTGRETQYF	TGTGCTAGTGGTTTCGGGACTGGTAGAGAGACCCAGTACTTC
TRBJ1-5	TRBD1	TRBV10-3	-	CAIRDRGGNQPQHF	TGTGCCATCAGGGACAGGGGGGGCAATCAGCCCCAGCATTTT
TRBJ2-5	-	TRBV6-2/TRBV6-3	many	CASIPSYGETQYF	TGTGCCAGCATTCCTTCCTACGGCGAGACCCAGTACTTC
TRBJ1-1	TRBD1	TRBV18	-	CASSPPGRGLVTEAFF	TGTGCCAGCTCACCACCGGGGAGGGGGCTCGTGACTGAAGCTTTCTTT